This record looks at one T cell receptor (beta chain) sequence and its context. Germline loops: CDR1 KGHSH, CDR2 LQKENI. This CDR3 contains 14 residues. V lost 3 bases and J lost 2; bases outside the gene matches: 2. Amplification used 60 Vbeta primers and 13 Jbeta primers. Data came from immunoSEQ multiplex PCR; TCRdb stores just in-frame clones and leaves some out. The sample data list 45,000 to 65,000 clones. The data stem from a study of cytomegalovirus exposure and HLA in healthy donors. The overall study: In a previous analysis, nearly 120 million unique TCR beta sequences were found from approximately 180 million T cells.

The clonotype comes from a man aged 18 to 29 in good health and CMV-seropositive. Material: PBMCs. The V call is TRBV18, the J call TRBJ2-7; 9 bases align to TRBD1. The CDR3: CASSPGDRAYEQYF. CDR3 bases: TGTGCCAGCTCACCTGGGGACAGGGCCTACGAGCAGTACTTC.